Listed below are T cell receptor beta chains from one sample, sequenced in a study of cytomegalovirus exposure and HLA in healthy donors. The table came from immunoSEQ multiplex PCR; TCRdb's copy has only in-frame clones and leaves some out. The sample carries some 270,000 clones, around 90% recorded once. The sequenced material came from PBMCs. Receptors were obtained from a girl aged 2 to 10 in good health and CMV-seronegative. CDR3s include the opening cysteine and the closing phenylalanine or tryptophan. D genes are given only for firm matches. Only some rows state a clone size, as once, few, many or a class for expanded clones.

>TRBV7-8|TRBJ2-7|TRBD2|.
CASTLSGSSYEQYF
TGTGCCAGCACCCTTAGCGGGAGTAGCTACGAGCAGTACTTC
>TRBV5-1|TRBJ1-1|.|.
CASNSRDTNTEAFF
TGCGCCAGCAACTCCCGGGATACCAACACTGAAGCTTTCTTT
>TRBV5-1|TRBJ2-3|.|.
CASSLVGVATSTDTQYF
TGCGCCAGCAGCTTGGTAGGAGTGGCGACTAGCACAGATACGCAGTATTTT
>TRBV5-1|TRBJ2-5|TRBD2|.
CASSLAGLAGEETQYF
TGCGCCAGCAGCTTGGCCGGTCTAGCGGGGGAAGAGACCCAGTACTTC
>TRBV30|TRBJ1-1|.|few
CALEVWQGKNTEAFF
TGTGCCTTGGAGGTCTGGCAGGGGAAGAACACTGAAGCTTTCTTT
>TRBV7-3|TRBJ2-2|TRBD2|.
CASSQTSGAYTGELFF
TGTGCCAGCAGCCAGACTAGCGGGGCCTACACCGGGGAGCTGTTTTTT
>TRBV7-9|TRBJ2-7|.|once
CASSLDGVEQYF
TGTGCCAGCAGCTTAGACGGGGTCGAGCAGTACTTC
>TRBV18|TRBJ2-3|.|.
CASSPPVRLTSTDTQYF
TGTGCCAGCTCACCACCGGTTCGGTTAACTAGCACAGATACGCAGTATTTT
>TRBV6-5|TRBJ1-1|.|.
CASSSARGVNTEAFF
TGTGCCAGCAGTTCCGCCAGGGGAGTGAACACTGAAGCTTTCTTT
>TRBV18|TRBJ1-2|.|.
CASSPSGGGYTF
TGTGCCAGCTCACCATCCGGGGGTGGCTACACCTTC
>TRBV12-5|TRBJ2-1|TRBD2|.
CASGWAGDEQFF
TGTGCTAGTGGTTGGGCGGGAGACGAGCAGTTCTTC
>TRBV29-1|TRBJ2-5|TRBD1|.
CSVEPTGAPGETQYF
TGCAGCGTTGAACCGACAGGGGCCCCCGGGGAGACCCAGTACTTC
>TRBV12-5|TRBJ2-1|.|.
CASGLVPGYNEQFF
TGTGCTAGTGGTTTGGTTCCGGGATACAATGAGCAGTTCTTC
>TRBV19|TRBJ1-5|.|.
CASSWQGPMENQPQHF
TGTGCCAGTAGTTGGCAGGGCCCCATGGAGAATCAGCCCCAGCATTTT
>TRBV29-1|TRBJ2-1|TRBD1|.
CSVEGRGRDEQFF
TGCAGCGTTGAAGGCAGGGGGCGGGATGAGCAGTTCTTC
>TRBV7-2|TRBJ2-1|.|.
CASSLVAYNEQFF
TGTGCCAGCAGCTTAGTGGCATACAATGAGCAGTTCTTC
>TRBV5-6|TRBJ2-7|.|.
CASSFLRQGGYEQYF
TGTGCCAGCAGCTTCTTGCGTCAGGGGGGATACGAGCAGTACTTC
>TRBV18|TRBJ2-1|.|.
CASSPPAGGYNEQFF
TGTGCCAGCTCACCACCGGCTGGAGGGTACAATGAGCAGTTCTTC
>TRBV28|TRBJ2-5|TRBD2|.
CASTRSGGLQETQYF
TGTGCCAGCACCCGTAGCGGGGGGCTCCAAGAGACCCAGTACTTC
>TRBV6-1|TRBJ1-2|TRBD1|.
CASSEEGAYGYTF
TGTGCCAGCAGTGAAGAGGGGGCTTATGGCTACACCTTC
>TRBV11-2|TRBJ2-3|.|.
CASSFGELGTQYF
TGTGCCAGCAGCTTCGGGGAATTGGGTACGCAGTATTTT
>TRBV5-8|TRBJ2-7|.|.
CASSFMGADQYF
TGTGCCAGCAGCTTTATGGGGGCCGATCAGTACTTC
>TRBV4-2|TRBJ2-3|TRBD2|.
CASSQVLGLAGTGADTQYF
TGTGCCAGCAGCCAAGTTTTAGGGCTAGCGGGAACGGGGGCAGATACGCAGTATTTT
>TRBV27|TRBJ2-7|.|.
CASSPGGNSEQYF
TGTGCCAGCAGTCCTGGGGGCAATTCCGAGCAGTACTTC
>TRBV6-6|TRBJ1-2|.|.
CASTGGANYGYTF
TGTGCCAGCACAGGAGGGGCTAACTATGGCTACACCTTC
>TRBV28|TRBJ2-7|TRBD1|.
CASSLDRGSTSSYEQYF
TGTGCCAGCAGTTTGGACAGGGGGTCGACCTCCTCCTACGAGCAGTACTTC
>TRBV5-5|TRBJ2-1|.|.
CASSSGSPVYNEQFF
TGTGCCAGCAGCTCAGGAAGCCCCGTATACAATGAGCAGTTCTTC
>TRBV5-1|TRBJ1-1|.|once
CASSLDTGNTEAFF
TGCGCCAGCAGCTTGGATACGGGAAACACTGAAGCTTTCTTT
>TRBV6-1|TRBJ1-1|.|.
CASSETGPTEAFF
TGTGCCAGCAGTGAAACAGGGCCCACTGAAGCTTTCTTT
>TRBV30|TRBJ1-3|TRBD1|.
CAWSEDRRRQTIYF
TGTGCCTGGAGCGAGGACAGGAGAAGGCAGACCATATATTTT
>TRBV18|TRBJ1-3|TRBD1|once
CASSPRDRGPSSSGNTIYF
TGTGCCAGCTCACCCCGGGACAGGGGGCCCTCCAGCTCTGGAAACACCATATATTTT
>TRBV28|TRBJ1-2|TRBD1|.
CASGQGAANRYTF
TGTGCCAGCGGACAGGGAGCCGCAAATCGCTACACCTTC
>TRBV12-5|TRBJ2-7|TRBD1|.
CASGPGGGQGRYEQYF
TGTGCTAGTGGTCCTGGGGGAGGACAGGGTCGGTACGAGCAGTACTTC
>TRBV2|TRBJ2-1|TRBD2|.
CASIGGGTSGVNEQFF
TGTGCCAGCATTGGGGGCGGGACTAGCGGAGTCAATGAGCAGTTCTTC
>TRBV14|TRBJ2-1|TRBD2|.
CASSQDAGGSPYEQFF
TGTGCCAGCAGCCAAGACGCGGGAGGAAGTCCTTATGAGCAGTTCTTC
>TRBV18|TRBJ1-2|TRBD1|.
CASSPLPGQGGYGYTF
TGTGCCAGCTCACCACTGCCGGGACAGGGGGGCTATGGCTACACCTTC
>TRBV7-2|TRBJ2-3|TRBD1|once
CASSFPGQGYTDTQYF
TGTGCCAGCAGCTTCCCGGGACAGGGATACACAGATACGCAGTATTTT
>TRBV19|TRBJ1-2|.|.
CASTENGRRDYGYTF
TGTGCCAGTACCGAAAACGGCAGGCGGGACTATGGCTACACCTTC
>TRBV27|TRBJ2-5|.|once
CASSFFGGQEETQYF
TGTGCCAGCAGTTTTTTTGGGGGACAAGAAGAGACCCAGTACTTC
>TRBV18|TRBJ1-5|TRBD1|.
CASSPPGTVSNQPQHF
TGTGCCAGCTCACCACCAGGGACAGTTAGCAATCAGCCCCAGCATTTT
>TRBV7-2|TRBJ1-6|TRBD1|.
CASSPDRMLGRGSPLHF
TGTGCCAGCAGCCCGGACAGGATGTTAGGACGGGGATCACCCCTCCACTTT
>TRBV7-9|TRBJ2-1|TRBD2|.
CASSSERERGFF
TGTGCCAGCAGCTCCGAGCGGGAGAGGGGGTTCTTC
>TRBV18|TRBJ2-5|.|.
CASSPPTTREETQYF
TGTGCCAGCTCACCACCGACGACTAGGGAAGAGACCCAGTACTTC
>TRBV18|TRBJ1-1|TRBD1|.
CASSPGQGAFF
TGTGCCAGCTCACCGGGACAGGGAGCTTTCTTT
>TRBV5-4|TRBJ2-1|TRBD2|.
CASSSMFLTSGNEQFF
TGTGCCAGCAGCTCGATGTTCCTGACTAGCGGCAATGAGCAGTTCTTC
>TRBV4-1|TRBJ2-7|.|.
CASSLGEEQYF
TGCGCCAGCAGCCTCGGGGAGGAGCAGTACTTC
>TRBV6-5|TRBJ1-2|TRBD1|.
CASRRTGVSGYTF
TGTGCCAGCAGAAGGACAGGGGTTAGTGGCTACACCTTC
>TRBV23-1|TRBJ2-1|.|.
CASSQRGQRARRSSEQFF
TGCGCCAGCAGTCAAAGGGGGCAGCGGGCGCGAAGGTCTAGTGAGCAGTTCTTC
>TRBV9|TRBJ2-1|.|.
CASSYHQRQSSYNEQFF
TGTGCCAGCAGCTATCACCAACGACAGAGCTCCTACAATGAGCAGTTCTTC
>TRBV5-6|TRBJ1-3|TRBD1|.
CASSLSTGAKGNTIYF
TGTGCCAGCAGCCTTTCGACAGGGGCGAAGGGAAACACCATATATTTT
>TRBV6-5|TRBJ1-1|TRBD1|few
CASSYGPGTGTEAFF
TGTGCCAGCAGTTACGGCCCAGGGACAGGGACCGAAGCTTTCTTT